This TCR beta chain was recovered during a study of molecular identifiers for immune sequencing clone quantification. The CDR3 extends over 13 amino acids. V lost 10 bases and J lost 8; bases outside the gene matches: 7. The germline V gene has CDR1 SEHNR and CDR2 FQNEAQ (reference sequence). TCRdb passed the PCR reads through MiXCR, listing each CDR3 protein once. The table shows about 510,000 distinct CDR3 sequences, with about a fifth occurring only once. In the case of this clonotype: Because the CDR3 is missing its conserved closing phenylalanine or tryptophan, this is likely a read error.

J is TRBJ2-2 and V is TRBV7-9; TRBD2 matches 10 bases. Material for sequencing was naive CD8+ T cells from blood, with Jurkat cell RNA spiked in. Noted subset: FACS-sorted CD8+CD4-CCR7+CD45RA+ naive T cells. This clonotype originated in a human donor in good health. Some libraries in this study had Jurkat cell RNA spiked in. DNA for the CDR3: TGTGCCACCGGGACTAGCGAAAGAGGGGAGCTGTTTCTT. It translates to CATGTSERGELFL.